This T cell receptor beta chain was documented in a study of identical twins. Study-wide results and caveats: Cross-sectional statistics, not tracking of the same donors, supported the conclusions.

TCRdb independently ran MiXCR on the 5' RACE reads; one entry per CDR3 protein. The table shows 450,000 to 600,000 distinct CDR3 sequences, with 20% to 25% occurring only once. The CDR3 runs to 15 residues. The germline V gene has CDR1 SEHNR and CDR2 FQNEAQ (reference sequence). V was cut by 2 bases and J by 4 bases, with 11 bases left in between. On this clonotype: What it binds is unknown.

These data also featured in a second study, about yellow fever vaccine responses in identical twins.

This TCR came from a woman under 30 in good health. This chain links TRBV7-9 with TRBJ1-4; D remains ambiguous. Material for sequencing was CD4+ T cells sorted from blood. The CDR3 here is CASSLSSRVNEKLFF. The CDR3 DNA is TGTGCCAGCAGCTTATCGAGTCGGGTTAATGAAAAACTGTTTTTT.